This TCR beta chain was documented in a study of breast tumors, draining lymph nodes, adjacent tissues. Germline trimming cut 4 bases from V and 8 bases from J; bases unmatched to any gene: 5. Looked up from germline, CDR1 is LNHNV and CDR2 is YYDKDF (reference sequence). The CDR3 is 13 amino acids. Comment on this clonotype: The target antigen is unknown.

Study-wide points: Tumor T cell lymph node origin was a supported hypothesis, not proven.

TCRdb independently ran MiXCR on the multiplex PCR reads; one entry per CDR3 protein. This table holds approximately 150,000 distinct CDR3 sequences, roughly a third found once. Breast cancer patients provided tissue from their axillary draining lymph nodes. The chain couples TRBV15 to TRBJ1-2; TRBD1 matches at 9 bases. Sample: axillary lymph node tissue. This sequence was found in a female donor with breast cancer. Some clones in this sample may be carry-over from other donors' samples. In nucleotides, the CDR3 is TGTGCCACCAGCATAAGACAGGGGGAAGGCTACACCTTC. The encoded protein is CATSIRQGEGYTF.